These 2 T cell receptor beta chains originate from one sample sequenced in a study of response to subunit inactivated influenza vaccine (dated 2018 in TCRdb). The library was built by means of RT-PCR. The data were produced on an Illumina HiSeq 2500. The public reads were reprocessed in TCRdb via fastp at Q25 and MiXCR, keeping in-frame beta chains. Rows with a matching CDR3 protein are joined into one entry that keeps the most common DNA and genes. For this sample the table gives more than 400,000 distinct CDR3 sequences, of which approximately 7.7% were detected only once. Less than 15% of the sample rests with the top ten. The material was PBMCs from blood, obtained less than 30 months after vaccination. The receptors stem from a man in his fifties or sixties who received an inactivated influenza vaccine. Donor details come from another sample of the same person, matched by shared clones.

This clonotype was seen only a few times. This rearrangement joins TRBV20-1 to TRBJ2-1; D is ambiguous. CDR1 is DFQATT, CDR2 SNEGSKA, per germline (reference sequence). This CDR3 contains 17 residues. V gave up 0 bases and J gave up 0 bases, with 15 bases separating them. The CDR3 region is CSARDQILYSSYNEQFF. Written as DNA, the CDR3 is TGCAGTGCTAGAGATCAAATTCTATACTCCTCCTACAATGAGCAGTTCTTC.

The chain couples TRBV19 to TRBJ1-2; D may be TRBD1 (5 bases). Germline CDR1 is LNHDA and CDR2 is SQIVND (reference sequence). V dropped 7 bases and J dropped 2 bases, with 17 bases sitting between them. The CDR3 loop spans 15 amino acids. The CDR3 reads CASNSRRGKNYGYTF. CDR3 sequence (DNA): TGTGCCAGTAACTCCCGCCGGGGGAAGAACTATGGCTACACCTTC.